This TCR beta chain was sequenced during a study of vaccination effects on CD4 cells after COVID-19. On this clone itself: Its antigen is unidentified.

TCRdb keeps only in-frame clones here, not all; method: immunoSEQ multiplex PCR. The sample holds about 24,000 clones, approximately 83% seen once. Germline CDR1 GTSNPN, CDR2 SVGIG (reference sequence). V shed 2 bases and J 6 bases; nucleotides not matched to a gene: 9. CDR3 length: 15 amino acids. CD4+ T cells specific for antigen were expanded with viral peptide pools by the ViraFEST assay before sequencing. Following culture for about 11 days, CD4+ T cells were isolated. Previously uninfected by SARS-CoV-2, the vaccine recipients also showed negative nucleocapsid antibodies. V is TRBV30 and J is TRBJ1-5, with 8 bases matching TRBD1. The receptor comes from a human donor who received a COVID-19 vaccine. This material consisted of CD4+ T cells from PBMCs cultured with HCoV-NL63 spike peptides, taken before COVID-19 vaccination. The CDR3 sequence is CAWSTTPGGGQPQHF. Here the CDR3 DNA reads TGTGCCTGGAGTACCACGCCAGGGGGCGGTCAGCCCCAGCATTTT.